This TCR beta chain was identified in a study of T cells in lung cancer brain metastases (dated by TCRdb to the late 2010s). Regarding the study in general: Of the 20 patients, 15 to 17 had a history of tobacco use, with a median of roughly 38 pack-years. An average DNA integrity number of 3.5 to 4.5 was found in both primary and metastatic specimens, and no significant difference was detected between sites. Of the patients, approximately twelve were female and roughly 9 were male, and their median age at first diagnosis was roughly 56 years. The median interval between acquisition of the primary specimen and acquisition of the brain metastasis specimen was 348 days. About 90% of the 20 patients received no interval therapy between primary and metastasis resection. TCR beta CDR3 repertoires were compared between fully resected primary non-small cell lung cancers and paired brain metastases. A cohort of some 20 patients was included, from whom 40 specimens were contributed, with one primary lung lesion and one brain metastasis obtained from each patient.

Patients underwent resection for synchronous oligometastatic disease or delayed recurrence of a solitary brain metastasis. To avoid including cancers other than NSCLC, any patient with a history of multiple malignancies was excluded. Using marked H&E slides as a guide, tumor areas were macrodissected from about five unstained 10 um sections that had been deparaffinized. Every specimen was formalin-fixed and paraffin-embedded (FFPE). Genomic DNA was extracted using the AllPrep DNA/RNA FFPE Kit. CDR1 and CDR2, per the germline V gene, are SGHDN and FVKESK. V and J lose 3 bases and 2 bases, and a span of 10 bases separates them. Its CDR3 holds 15 amino acids, cysteine through phenylalanine. Only the CDR3 portion is preserved as DNA: 45 bases, with reading frame beginning at the first base. Each sample received about 2.24 to 5.5 ug of genomic DNA as input, and the DNA input was kept equal within each pair of samples. TCR beta libraries were constructed with the immunoSEQ hsTCRbeta Kit, which uses multiplexed V and J gene primers in two PCR steps. Pooled libraries with positive and negative controls were sequenced on an Illumina MiSeq using a 100-cycle paired-end protocol. From the authors' description of their analysis: The immunoSEQ vendor processed the raw data into normalized, annotated TCR beta repertoire reports. Richness was counted as unique clones by nucleotide sequence, and total richness was extrapolated with the iChao1 and Efron-Thisted estimators. To characterize and compare the paired lesions, the analysis used Pielou's evenness, Simpson's index, the proportional abundance of the top-ten clones, and the Morisita overlap index. Drawn from immuneACCESS, this table holds only the in-frame rearrangements with V and J called that TCRdb kept. Clones are partly lost; checked studies trace under half to an unresolved V gene and leave the rest unexplained. V, J and clone size derive from that table, while D and trimming were established from the DNA sequence. This sample lists roughly 1,600 clones; approximately 90% were detected once. The ten largest make up under 7% of the sample.

As regards this clone: The specificity of this receptor is unknown. Per-base quality was not reported, and no clone a single base away is much larger than it.

Broader findings and caveats from the paper: Most clones were specific to a single lesion, and paired lesions overlapped only to a limited degree (mean Morisita index about 0.25). It was not possible to control for the effects of preoperative corticosteroids on T cell infiltration in brain metastases. The ten most abundant clones made up a significantly larger repertoire fraction in brain metastases than primaries, suggesting clonal expansion. Retrieval of the complete infiltrating T cell repertoire may have been prevented by DNA fragmentation in FFPE samples. Compared with their paired primaries, brain metastases had significantly fewer unique productive clones (median around 1,400 versus 4,600).

The rearrangement combines TRBV14 with TRBJ2-2; D gene: possibly TRBD1, on 5 matching bases. The specimen was tumor tissue from a brain metastasis. The cell subset or site tag for this specimen amounts to: paired resected brain metastasis. The TCR sequence derives from a man aged 60 to 69 with non-small cell lung cancer that had spread to the brain. Here the CDR3 is given as CASSQTRVNTGELFF. DNA sequence: TGTGCCAGCAGCCAGACCAGGGTTAACACCGGGGAGCTGTTTTTT.